The rows below give T cell receptor beta chains drawn from one sample of a study of shared clonotypes between healthy human individuals. Libraries were prepared by immunoSEQ multiplex PCR; TCRdb keeps only in-frame clonotypes and omits some of them. The table shows about 2.4 million clones, with over 85% occurring only once. Sequenced: naive CD4+ T cells sorted from blood. All receptors come from a man between 18 and 29 years old in good health. CDR3s include the opening cysteine and the closing phenylalanine or tryptophan. D genes are given only for firm matches. Clone size is not always given. Where it is, it says once, few, many or a class for expanded clones.

j_gene | d_gene | v_gene | abundance | CDR3nt | CDR3aa
TRBJ1-4 | - | TRBV2 | - | TGTGCCAGCAGTGAAGCGAGTTGGACAACTAATGAAAAACTGTTTTTT | CASSEASWTTNEKLFF
TRBJ1-5 | - | TRBV7-2 | - | TGTGCCAGCAGCTTAGTAAGAGGGCAGCCCCAGCATTTT | CASSLVRGQPQHF
TRBJ1-3 | - | TRBV18 | - | TGTGCCAGCTCCCAGGGTTCTGGAAACACCATATATTTT | CASSQGSGNTIYF
TRBJ1-5 | TRBD1 | TRBV2 | - | TGTGCCAGCAGTGCCCCCGGGACAGGCCATCAGCCCCAGCATTTT | CASSAPGTGHQPQHF
TRBJ2-1 | TRBD2 | TRBV28 | - | TGTGCCAGCAAAAACGACCCTAGCGGCAGCTCCTACAATGAGCAGTTCTTC | CASKNDPSGSSYNEQFF
TRBJ2-2 | - | TRBV9 | - | TGTGCCAGCAGCGTAGACGCGGTCACCGGGGAGCTGTTTTTT | CASSVDAVTGELFF
TRBJ1-1 | - | TRBV5-6 | - | TGTGCCAGCAGCTTACCAAGGGAGGGGAACACTGAAGCTTTCTTT | CASSLPREGNTEAFF
TRBJ1-2 | - | TRBV7-8 | - | TGTGCCAGCAGCTTAGAAGGGAGCCCAAATTATAACTATGGCTACACCTTC | CASSLEGSPNYNYGYTF
TRBJ1-1 | TRBD1 | TRBV4-2 | - | TGTGCCAGCAGCCAAGAAGGACAGGCCTGGGACAGCCTCTTATTGAACACTGAAGCTTTCTTT | CASSQEGQAWDSLLLNTEAFF
TRBJ1-2 | - | TRBV30 | few | TGTGCCTGGAGTCCGCGGAGGCGTCCCTATGGCTACACCTTC | CAWSPRRRPYGYTF